A selection of T cell receptor beta chains follows, all from one sample in a study of vaccination effects on CD4 cells after COVID-19. The protocol was immunoSEQ multiplex PCR, while the TCRdb copy is restricted to in-frame clones and leaves out a portion. The table has tens of thousands of clones, 74% seen once. The antigens of these receptors remain unknown. The sequenced sample was CD4+ T cells from PBMCs cultured with HCoV-229E spike peptides, obtained after COVID-19 vaccination. These receptors all come from a human donor who received a COVID-19 vaccine. Both conserved end residues are part of each CDR3. D genes are given only for firm matches. For some rows the clone size is stated as once, few or many, or as a class when expanded; others skip it.

>16|TRBD2|.|TRBJ2-1|TRBV11-2
CASSPAGTSGYNEQFF
TGTGCCAGCAGCCCCGCGGGGACTAGCGGTTACAATGAGCAGTTCTTC
>15|.|.|TRBJ2-1|TRBV5-1
CASSFQGGSLNEQFF
TGCGCCAGCAGCTTCCAGGGGGGAAGTTTAAATGAGCAGTTCTTC
>13|.|.|TRBJ1-2|TRBV19
CASIDSSYYGYTF
TGTGCCAGTATTGACAGCTCCTACTATGGCTACACCTTC
>15|.|.|TRBJ1-1|TRBV5-1
CASSLVGGGDTEAFF
TGCGCCAGCAGCTTGGTGGGAGGGGGGGACACTGAAGCTTTCTTT
>14|.|medium-sized|TRBJ1-2|TRBV11-2
CASSPEGTTYGYTF
TGTGCCAGCAGCCCCGAGGGGACGACTTATGGCTACACCTTC
>11|.|.|TRBJ2-5|TRBV7-8
CASSLSQTQYF
TGTGCCAGCAGCCTCTCTCAGACCCAGTACTTC
>15|TRBD1|few|TRBJ1-5|TRBV5-1
CASSLGQGLNQPQHF
TGCGCCAGCAGCTTGGGACAGGGGTTGAATCAGCCCCAGCATTTT
>15|.|.|TRBJ2-3|TRBV9
CASSVQGSLTDTQYF
TGTGCCAGCAGCGTACAGGGCTCCCTCACAGATACGCAGTATTTT
>11|.|.|TRBJ2-7|TRBV10-3
CAISELDEQYF
TGTGCCATCAGTGAACTGGACGAGCAGTACTTC
>15|.|.|TRBJ2-1|TRBV4-1
CASSQPVSGGNEQFF
TGCGCCAGCAGCCAGCCCGTCTCGGGTGGGAATGAGCAGTTCTTC
>14|TRBD2|.|TRBJ2-1|TRBV28
CASRSLAGANEQFF
TGTGCCAGCAGGTCCCTAGCGGGGGCTAATGAGCAGTTCTTC
>18|TRBD2|.|TRBJ2-3|TRBV7-2
CASSLVVRTSGSSDTQYF
TGTGCCAGCAGCTTAGTGGTCCGGACTAGCGGGAGTTCAGATACGCAGTATTTT
>16|TRBD1|once|TRBJ2-5|TRBV5-1
CASSLEGGRQEETQYF
TGCGCCAGCAGCTTAGAAGGGGGCAGGCAGGAAGAGACCCAGTACTTC
>14|.|.|TRBJ2-7|TRBV6-1
CASKRGGDSYEQYF
TGTGCCAGCAAACGGGGAGGTGACTCCTACGAGCAGTACTTC
>15|.|.|TRBJ1-5|TRBV7-8
CASSLGSYSNQPQHF
TGTGCCAGCAGCTTAGGGAGTTATAGCAATCAGCCCCAGCATTTT
>13|.|.|TRBJ2-2|TRBV6-5
CASGVQGGGELFF
TGTGCCAGCGGAGTACAGGGCGGCGGGGAGCTGTTTTTT
>14|.|.|TRBJ1-1|TRBV30
CAWEHPGRYTEAFF
TGTGCCTGGGAACATCCAGGTCGTTACACTGAAGCTTTCTTT
>15|TRBD1|.|TRBJ1-2|TRBV9
CASSVGDREGSGYTF
TGTGCCAGCAGCGTAGGTGACAGGGAGGGTAGTGGCTACACCTTC
>13|TRBD2|once|TRBJ2-7|TRBV5-4
CASSLVGAGGEYF
TGTGCCAGCAGCTTGGTAGGAGCGGGGGGGGAGTACTTC
>16|.|.|TRBJ1-6|TRBV7-9
CASINYLGPSSSPLHF
TGTGCCAGCATCAATTACCTCGGACCCAGCAGTTCACCCCTCCACTTT
>13|.|.|TRBJ2-2|TRBV28
CASSSQNTGELFF
TGTGCCAGCAGCTCGCAGAACACCGGGGAGCTGTTTTTT
>13|.|few|TRBJ1-4|TRBV29-1
CSGKGSPDEKLFF
TGCAGCGGCAAAGGGTCCCCGGATGAAAAACTGTTTTTT
>19|TRBD2|.|TRBJ2-1|TRBV6-2/TRBV6-3
CASSYIQRGSFSSYNEQFF
TGTGCCAGCAGTTACATCCAGCGGGGTTCCTTCAGCTCCTACAATGAGCAGTTCTTC
>13|.|.|TRBJ1-1|TRBV27
CASSSTLMTEAFF
TGTGCCAGCAGTTCCACACTGATGACTGAAGCTTTCTTT
>17|TRBD1|.|TRBJ1-2|TRBV5-4
CASSSRTGRGRSHGYTF
TGTGCCAGCAGCTCTCGGACAGGGAGGGGGCGAAGCCATGGCTACACCTTC
>11|.|once|TRBJ2-3|TRBV3-1/TRBV3-2
CASSQVDTQYF
TGTGCCAGCAGCCAAGTAGATACGCAGTATTTT
>15|TRBD1|.|TRBJ1-1|TRBV5-4
CASRPTTGANTEAFF
TGTGCCAGCAGACCTACGACAGGGGCGAACACTGAAGCTTTCTTT
>14|.|.|TRBJ1-1|TRBV10-2
CASRPGPGGTEAFF
TGCGCCAGCCGTCCGGGGCCCGGGGGCACTGAAGCTTTCTTT
>13|.|.|TRBJ2-3|TRBV9
CASRPHGEEGQYF
TGTGCCAGCAGGCCCCACGGAGAAGAGGGGCAGTATTTT
>12|.|few|TRBJ2-3|TRBV4-1
CASSQGVDTQYF
TGCGCCAGCAGCCAAGGGGTAGATACGCAGTATTTT
>14|.|.|TRBJ2-5|TRBV18
CASSPDGFLSAQYF
TGTGCCAGCTCACCAGACGGCTTCCTTTCGGCCCAGTACTTC
>14|TRBD1|.|TRBJ2-7|TRBV7-6
CASSPRQGGYEQYF
TGTGCCAGCAGCCCCCGACAGGGCGGATACGAGCAGTACTTC
>13|.|once|TRBJ1-1|TRBV6-5
CASSREMNTEAFF
TGTGCCAGCAGCAGGGAAATGAACACTGAAGCTTTCTTT
>16|.|.|TRBJ2-3|TRBV5-8
CASSLTRGAGGDTQYF
TGTGCCAGCAGCTTGACACGGGGGGCCGGAGGAGATACGCAGTATTTT
>17|TRBD2|.|TRBJ2-5|TRBV29-1
CSVDPGAGLAGEETQYF
TGCAGCGTTGATCCCGGGGCGGGACTAGCGGGAGAAGAGACCCAGTACTTC
>15|.|.|TRBJ1-2|TRBV19
CASSIGGALSYGYTF
TGTGCCAGTAGTATAGGGGGGGCGTTGAGCTATGGCTACACCTTC
>18|.|few|TRBJ1-1|TRBV7-9
CASSLRAKGRSMNTEAFF
TGTGCCAGCAGCTTAAGGGCCAAGGGAAGATCGATGAACACTGAAGCTTTCTTT
>19|TRBD2|.|TRBJ2-6|TRBV7-8
CASSLITGGGRFGANVLTF
TGTGCCAGCAGCCTAATTACCGGGGGGGGCCGATTTGGGGCCAACGTCCTGACTTTC
>17|.|.|TRBJ1-1|TRBV27
CASSLERGAYRNTEAFF
TGTGCCAGCAGTTTAGAGAGGGGAGCATATCGGAACACTGAAGCTTTCTTT
>15|.|.|TRBJ1-2|TRBV6-5
CASRTRLGVNYGYTF
TGTGCCAGCAGGACCCGGCTGGGTGTCAACTATGGCTACACCTTC
>15|.|few|TRBJ1-6|TRBV14
CASSQARGAASPLHF
TGTGCCAGCAGCCAAGCAAGGGGGGCGGCTTCACCCCTCCACTTT
>14|TRBD1|.|TRBJ1-1|TRBV28
CASSLGQGVGEAFF
TGTGCCAGCAGTTTAGGACAGGGGGTTGGTGAAGCTTTCTTT
>16|.|.|TRBJ2-1|TRBV5-4
CASSLGKRGGYNEQFF
TGTGCCAGCAGCTTGGGAAAGCGTGGGGGCTACAATGAGCAGTTCTTC
>15|.|.|TRBJ2-2|TRBV19
CATPPGQGSTGELFF
TGTGCCACCCCTCCGGGGCAGGGAAGCACCGGGGAGCTGTTTTTT
>13|.|.|TRBJ2-5|TRBV6-5
CASIRELLETQYF
TGTGCCAGCATTCGGGAGTTATTAGAGACCCAGTACTTC
>13|.|.|TRBJ1-5|TRBV3-1/TRBV3-2
CASSPDSNQPQHF
TGTGCCAGCAGCCCAGATAGCAATCAGCCCCAGCATTTT
>15|.|.|TRBJ1-2|TRBV30
CAWSVSGGRNYGYTF
TGTGCCTGGAGTGTATCGGGGGGGCGGAACTATGGCTACACCTTC
>17|TRBD1|.|TRBJ2-1|TRBV7-2
CASRLPYRDRGYNEQFF
TGTGCCAGCAGGTTACCTTACCGGGACAGGGGGTACAATGAGCAGTTCTTC
>12|.|few|TRBJ1-5|TRBV11-2
CASRRGDQPQHF
TGTGCCAGCAGACGAGGAGATCAGCCCCAGCATTTT
>14|TRBD1|.|TRBJ1-6|TRBV3-1/TRBV3-2
CASSQVQGTSPLHF
TGTGCCAGCAGCCAAGTACAGGGGACATCACCCCTCCACTTT
>15|.|.|TRBJ1-2|TRBV5-4
CASSLDSQVPYGYTF
TGTGCCAGCAGCTTGGATTCGCAGGTCCCCTATGGCTACACCTTC
>17|.|few|TRBJ1-2|TRBV5-4
CASSSPPGRLANYGYTF
TGTGCCAGCAGCTCACCGCCGGGACGCCTAGCTAACTATGGCTACACCTTC
>13|.|.|TRBJ2-1|TRBV19
CASSIDRGSEQFF
TGTGCCAGTAGTATAGATCGGGGTAGTGAGCAGTTCTTC
>12|.|.|TRBJ1-2|TRBV4-1
CASSQEGWGYTF
TGCGCCAGCAGCCAAGAAGGATGGGGCTACACCTTC
>16|TRBD1|.|TRBJ1-2|TRBV11-3
CASSDRARDRGGGYTF
TGTGCCAGCAGCGACCGGGCACGTGACAGGGGCGGTGGCTACACCTTC
>15|.|once|TRBJ1-1|TRBV6-5
CASSYSRGGPTEAFF
TGTGCCAGCAGTTACTCGAGGGGGGGGCCCACTGAAGCTTTCTTT